The clone carrying this T cell receptor beta chain has just a few counts. These data are taken from a study of control samples from healthy donors and cancer patients. Some clones are missing from TCRdb's copy, which holds only in-frame ones; the method was immunoSEQ multiplex PCR. Among approximately 89,000 clones listed, around 87% were seen once. The clonotype comes from a man aged 45-65 years in good health. Sample: blood.

The CDR3 loop reads CASSWGPRGEQYF. CDR3 nucleotide sequence: TGTGCCAGCAGTTGGGGGCCGAGGGGCGAGCAGTACTTC. The chain recombines TRBV27 with TRBJ2-7; tentatively, D is TRBD1 (6 bases). The CDR3 runs to 13 residues. Germline values: CDR1 MNHEY, CDR2 SMNVEV (reference sequence). V lost 4 bases, J lost 6 bases, and 13 bases lay in between.